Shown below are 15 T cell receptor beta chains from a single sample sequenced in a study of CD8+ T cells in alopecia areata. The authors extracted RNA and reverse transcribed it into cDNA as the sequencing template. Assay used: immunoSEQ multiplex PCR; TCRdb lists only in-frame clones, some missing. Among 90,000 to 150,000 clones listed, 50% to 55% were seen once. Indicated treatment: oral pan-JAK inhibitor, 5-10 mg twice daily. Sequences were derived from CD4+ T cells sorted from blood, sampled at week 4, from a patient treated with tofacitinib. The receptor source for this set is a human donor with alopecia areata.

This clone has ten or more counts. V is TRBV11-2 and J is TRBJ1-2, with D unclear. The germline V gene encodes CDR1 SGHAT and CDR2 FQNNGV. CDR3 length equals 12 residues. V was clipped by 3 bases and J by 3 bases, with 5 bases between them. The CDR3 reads CASSFSDYGYTF. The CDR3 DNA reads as TGTGCCAGCAGCTTTTCGGACTATGGCTACACCTTC.

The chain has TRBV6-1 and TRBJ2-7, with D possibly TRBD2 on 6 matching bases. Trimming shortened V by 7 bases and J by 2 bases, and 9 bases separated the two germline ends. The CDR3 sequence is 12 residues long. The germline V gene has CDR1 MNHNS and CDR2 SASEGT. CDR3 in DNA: TGTGCCAGCACGCGGGACCCCTACGAGCAGTACTTC. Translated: CASTRDPYEQYF.

Here the CDR3 reads CSVTGTGRSTTNEKLFF. In DNA, the CDR3 is TGCAGCGTTACCGGGACAGGGAGGTCGACTACTAATGAAAAACTGTTTTTT. The chain combines TRBV29-1 with TRBJ1-4; TRBD1 agrees at 9 bases. V lost 5 bases, J lost 2 bases, and 12 bases stayed unmatched. The length of the CDR3 is 17 residues. Germline-derived CDR1 and CDR2 are SQVTM and ANQGSEA. Filled out from reference TRBV29-1 and TRBJ1-4, the complete variable domain reads SAVISQKPSRDICQRGTSLTIQCQVDSQVTMMFWYRQQPGQSLTLIATANQGSEATYESGFVIDKFPISRPNLTFSTLTVSNMSPEDSSIYLCSVTGTGRSTTNEKLFFGSGTQLSVL.

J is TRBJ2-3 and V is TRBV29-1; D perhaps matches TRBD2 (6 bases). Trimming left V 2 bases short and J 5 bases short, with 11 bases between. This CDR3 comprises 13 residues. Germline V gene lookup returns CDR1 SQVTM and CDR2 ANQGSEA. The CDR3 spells CSVETGVQDTQYF. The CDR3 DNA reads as TGCAGCGTTGAAACGGGAGTACAAGATACGCAGTATTTT.

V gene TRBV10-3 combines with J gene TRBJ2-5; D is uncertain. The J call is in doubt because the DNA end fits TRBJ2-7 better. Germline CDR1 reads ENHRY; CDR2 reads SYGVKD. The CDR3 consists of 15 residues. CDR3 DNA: TGTGCCATCAGTGAGCCCGAGCTGGATACCTACGAGCAGTACTTC. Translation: CAISEPELDTYEQYF.

The CDR3 coding sequence is TGCAGCGTCGACGGAGCTAGCGGACAAGAGACCCAGTACTTC. This codes for CSVDGASGQETQYF. This sequence joins TRBV29-1 and TRBJ2-5, with 7 positions matching TRBD2. Losses at the gene ends were 6 bases for V and 2 bases for J; bases not matched to a gene: 9. Per the germline V gene, CDR1 is SQVTM and CDR2 is ANQGSEA. The CDR3 consists of 14 residues.

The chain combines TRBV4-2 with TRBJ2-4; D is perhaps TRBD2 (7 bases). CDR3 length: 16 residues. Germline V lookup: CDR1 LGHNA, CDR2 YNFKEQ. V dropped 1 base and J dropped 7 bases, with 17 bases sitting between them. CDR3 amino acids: CASSQAGGTPENIQYF. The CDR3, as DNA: TGTGCCAGCAGCCAAGCCGGGGGGACACCCGAGAACATTCAGTACTTC.

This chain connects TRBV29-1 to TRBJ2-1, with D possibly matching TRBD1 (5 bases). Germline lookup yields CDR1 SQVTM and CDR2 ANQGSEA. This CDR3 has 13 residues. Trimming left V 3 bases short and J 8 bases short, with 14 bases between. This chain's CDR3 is CSVDGLGRDEQFF. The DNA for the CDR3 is TGCAGCGTTGATGGGTTGGGGCGAGATGAGCAGTTCTTC.

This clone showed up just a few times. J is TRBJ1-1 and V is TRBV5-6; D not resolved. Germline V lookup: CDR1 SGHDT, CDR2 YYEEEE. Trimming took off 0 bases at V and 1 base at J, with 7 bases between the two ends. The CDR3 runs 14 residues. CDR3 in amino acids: CASSLGSTNTEAFF. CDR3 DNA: TGTGCCAGCAGCTTGGGATCCACGAACACTGAAGCTTTCTTT.

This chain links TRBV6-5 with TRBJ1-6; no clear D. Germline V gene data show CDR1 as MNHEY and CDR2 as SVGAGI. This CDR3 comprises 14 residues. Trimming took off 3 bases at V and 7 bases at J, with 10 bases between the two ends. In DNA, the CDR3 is TGTGCCAGCAGTTATTCTAAGTCCAATTCACCCCTCCACTTT. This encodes CASSYSKSNSPLHF.

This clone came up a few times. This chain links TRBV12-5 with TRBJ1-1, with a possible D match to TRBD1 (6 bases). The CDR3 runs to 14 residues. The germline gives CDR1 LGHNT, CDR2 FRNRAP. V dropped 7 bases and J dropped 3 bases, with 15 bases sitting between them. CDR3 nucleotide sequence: TGTGCTAGTGCTTTAGATGGGGGGCACACTGAAGCTTTCTTT. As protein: CASALDGGHTEAFF.

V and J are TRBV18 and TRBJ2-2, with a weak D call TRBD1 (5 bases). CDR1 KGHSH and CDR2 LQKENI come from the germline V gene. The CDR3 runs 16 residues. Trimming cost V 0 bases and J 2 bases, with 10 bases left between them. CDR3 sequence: CASSPPNRRNTGELFF. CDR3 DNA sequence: TGTGCCAGCTCACCACCGAACAGGCGAAACACCGGGGAGCTGTTTTTT.

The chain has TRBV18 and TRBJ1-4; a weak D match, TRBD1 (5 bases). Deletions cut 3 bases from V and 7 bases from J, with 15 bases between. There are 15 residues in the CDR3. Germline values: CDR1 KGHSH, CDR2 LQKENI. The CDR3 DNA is TGTGCCAGCTCACCTACGACAGATCGAGGTGAAAAACTGTTTTTT. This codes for CASSPTTDRGEKLFF.

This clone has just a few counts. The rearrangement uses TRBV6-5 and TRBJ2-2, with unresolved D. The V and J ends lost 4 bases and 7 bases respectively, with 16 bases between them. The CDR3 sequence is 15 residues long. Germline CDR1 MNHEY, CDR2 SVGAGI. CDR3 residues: CASSLHTKMGGELFF. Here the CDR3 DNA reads TGTGCCAGCAGTTTACACACTAAAATGGGCGGGGAGCTGTTTTTT.

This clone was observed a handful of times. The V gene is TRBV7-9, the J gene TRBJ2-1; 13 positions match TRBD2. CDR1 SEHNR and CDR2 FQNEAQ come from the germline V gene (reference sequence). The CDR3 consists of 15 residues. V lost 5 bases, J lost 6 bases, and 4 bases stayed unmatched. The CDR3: CASSPTSGGANEQFF. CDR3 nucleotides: TGTGCCAGCAGCCCTACTAGCGGGGGGGCCAATGAGCAGTTCTTC.